The TCR beta chain under discussion was sequenced for a study of blood T cell repertoires in COVID-19. Study as a whole: PBMCs, B-cell-depleted T cells, or T cells were the source of the cDNA or gDNA that made up the material.

The assay was immunoSEQ multiplex PCR, and TCRdb's table has in-frame clones only and misses some. The table records tens of thousands of clones, around 83% of them present only once. Seattle patient enrollment occurred during active infection, with longitudinal follow-up thereafter. Germline V gene sequence: CDR1 SQVTM, CDR2 ANQGSEA. The trim removed 2 bases at V and 8 bases at J, leaving 1 base unmatched. The length of the CDR3 is 11 residues. The genes are TRBV29-1 and TRBJ1-2, with TRBD1 matching 8 bases. The TCR comes from a man younger than 45 with COVID-19, enrolled during active disease. Specimen: peripheral blood. This CDR3 reads CSVEWTGGYTF. For the CDR3, the DNA is TGCAGCGTTGAATGGACAGGGGGCTACACCTTC.